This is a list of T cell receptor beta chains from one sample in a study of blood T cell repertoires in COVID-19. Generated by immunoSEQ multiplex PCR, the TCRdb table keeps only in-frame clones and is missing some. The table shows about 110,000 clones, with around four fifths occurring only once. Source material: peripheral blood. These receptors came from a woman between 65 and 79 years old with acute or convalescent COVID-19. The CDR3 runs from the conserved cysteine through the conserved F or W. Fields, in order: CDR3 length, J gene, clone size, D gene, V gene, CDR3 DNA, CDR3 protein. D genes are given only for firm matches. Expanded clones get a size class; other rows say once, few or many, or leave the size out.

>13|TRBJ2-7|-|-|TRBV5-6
TGTGCCAGCAGCCTTGCACAGGGCTACGAGCAGTACTTC
CASSLAQGYEQYF
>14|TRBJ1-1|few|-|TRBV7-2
TGTGCCAGCAGCAAACCCGGGGGGCCCCGGGAAGCTTTCTTT
CASSKPGGPREAFF
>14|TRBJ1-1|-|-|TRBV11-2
TGTGCCAGCAGCTTAGAGCGATACTCCGATGAAGCTTTCTTT
CASSLERYSDEAFF
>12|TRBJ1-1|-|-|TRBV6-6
TGTGCCAGCAGGCCCTGGGCCTTTGAAGCTTTCTTT
CASRPWAFEAFF
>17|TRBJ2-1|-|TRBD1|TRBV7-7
TGTGCCAGCAGCTTAGTGACCGGACAGGGCTTGACCAATGAGCAGTTCTTC
CASSLVTGQGLTNEQFF
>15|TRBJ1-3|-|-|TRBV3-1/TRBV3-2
TGTGCCAGCAGCCTGGGAACAGGCTCTGGAAACACCATATATTTT
CASSLGTGSGNTIYF
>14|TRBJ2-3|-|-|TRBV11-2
TGTGCCAGCAGCTTAAGACTGGGGGCGGATACGCAGTATTTT
CASSLRLGADTQYF
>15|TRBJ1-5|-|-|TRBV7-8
TGTGCCAGCAGCTTAGGGCAGGGCGATTTAGAGCCCCAGCATTTT
CASSLGQGDLEPQHF
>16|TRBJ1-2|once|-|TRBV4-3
TGCGCCAGCAGCCAAGATAGAGGGGGGGTATGGTATGGCTACACCTTC
CASSQDRGGVWYGYTF
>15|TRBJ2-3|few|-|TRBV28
TGTGCCAGCAGTCCCCGGACAGCAAGCACAGATACGCAGTATTTT
CASSPRTASTDTQYF
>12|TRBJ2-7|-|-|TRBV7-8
TGTGCCAGCAGCGACAGACAGTACGAGCAGTACTTC
CASSDRQYEQYF